The sequence of this T cell receptor (beta chain) was determined in a study of blood T cell repertoires in COVID-19. This clone was seen just once. This CDR3 region has 14 residues. V gave up 0 bases and J gave up 3 bases, with 9 bases separating them. Germline CDR1 and CDR2: PRHDT and FYEKMQ (reference sequence). Authors' methods: Amplification with reference gene primers provided the estimates of nucleated cell counts. Sequencing was performed with immunoSEQ multiplex PCR; in TCRdb, only in-frame clones are kept and a portion is missing. V, J and clone size are taken as reported in that table, and D and trimming were inferred from the DNA itself. This sample carries 23,000 or so clones, around 89% of them seen once, and the ten largest clones take about 19%.

The sequenced sample was peripheral blood. The TCR was taken from a man between 65 and 85 years old with active COVID-19. The chain joins TRBV13 to TRBJ2-7; D gene uncertain. CDR3: CASSLGRRNYEQYF. The CDR3, as DNA: TGTGCCAGCAGCTTAGGTCGCAGAAACTACGAGCAGTACTTC.